This passage covers 16 T cell receptor beta chains from one sample sequenced in a study of shared clonotypes between healthy human individuals. The repertoire was sequenced with immunoSEQ multiplex PCR; TCRdb's copy has only in-frame clones and lacks some. The table shows about 2.4 million clones, with approximately 93% occurring only once. What was sequenced was naive CD4+ T cells from PBMCs. Subset described: CD45RA+ positively selected. All receptors derive from a man younger than 35 in good health. Some clones in this sample may be carry-over from other donors' samples.

The V call is TRBV18, the J call TRBJ2-7, with TRBD1 identical over 8 bases. Germline CDR1 reads KGHSH; CDR2 reads LQKENI. The CDR3 is 14 amino acids. The V segment lost 6 bases and the J segment 4 bases; nucleotides outside the gene matches: 8. CDR3 region: CASSRQGAGYEQYF. For the CDR3, the DNA is TGTGCCAGCTCGAGGCAGGGGGCTGGGTACGAGCAGTACTTC.

The chain employs TRBV7-2 and TRBJ2-7; 7 bases are a match to TRBD2. CDR1 is SGHTA and CDR2 is FQGNSA in the germline V gene. CDR3 length equals 13 residues. V shed 3 bases and J 2 bases; nucleotides not matched to a gene: 1. The CDR3 DNA sequence: TGTGCCAGCAGCTTCGCGGGAGCCTACGAGCAGTACTTC. It specifies CASSFAGAYEQYF. The full variable domain, rest sourced from reference TRBV7-2 and TRBJ2-7, is GAGVSQSPSNKVTEKGKDVELRCDPISGHTALYWYRQSLGQGLEFLIYFQGNSAPDKSGLPSDRFSAERTGGSVSTLTIQRTQQEDSAVYLCASSFAGAYEQYFGPGTRLTVT.

This clone has just one count. The chain couples TRBV5-6 to TRBJ2-5; the match to TRBD1 covers 8 bases. CDR1 is SGHDT, CDR2 YYEEEE, per germline. The CDR3 runs to 17 residues. V lost 4 bases and J lost 5; bases outside the gene matches: 16. The CDR3 sequence: CASSLLHQSGGYETQYF. CDR3 sequence (DNA): TGTGCCAGCAGCCTGCTTCACCAATCAGGGGGCTATGAGACCCAGTACTTC.

The chain employs TRBV5-1 and TRBJ2-1, with D uncertain. The V gene lost 0 bases and the J gene lost 7 bases, with 8 bases spanning the gap. The CDR3 runs 13 residues. Germline V lookup: CDR1 SGHRS, CDR2 YFSETQ. DNA for the CDR3: TGCGCCAGCAGCTTGGAAGTTTGGAATGAGCAGTTCTTC. Translating it yields CASSLEVWNEQFF.

This chain uses TRBV7-9 with TRBJ1-4; 10 bases agree with TRBD1. This CDR3 has 15 amino acids. V trimming: 4 bases; J trimming: 8 bases; junction bases outside the gene matches: 7. CDR1 SEHNR and CDR2 FQNEAQ come from the germline V gene (reference sequence). The CDR3 bases are TGTGCCAGCAGCTGGAATCCGGGACAGGGGGAAAAACTGTTTTTT. Translated, it gives CASSWNPGQGEKLFF.

This clone appeared a single time. The J gene is TRBJ2-7, the V gene TRBV28, with 9 bases aligning to TRBD1. Germline lookup yields CDR1 MDHEN and CDR2 SYDVKM. The junction had 5 bases not matched to a gene; V was cut back by 3 bases and J by 5 bases. The CDR3 sequence is 14 residues long. This chain's CDR3 is CASSFYRGRDEQYF. The CDR3 DNA is TGTGCCAGCAGTTTCTACAGGGGGCGCGACGAGCAGTACTTC.

As to this clone: Within the sample, other DNA sequences also encode this same CDR3. This rearrangement joins TRBV9 to TRBJ2-5; possibly TRBD2 for D (5 bases). Between the trimmed V and J ends, which lost 1 base and 4 bases, there was a span of 8 bases. The germline CDR1 and CDR2 sequences are SGDLS and YYNGEE. This CDR3 is 13 amino acids long. This CDR3 is CASSVRTGETQYF. CDR3 in DNA: TGTGCCAGCAGCGTACGGACTGGAGAGACCCAGTACTTC.

This clone was seen just once. The V gene is TRBV5-1, the J gene TRBJ2-1, with D unresolved. The germline CDR1 and CDR2 sequences are SGHRS and YFSETQ. V was shortened by 3 bases and J by 5 bases, with 9 bases between the two germline ends. The CDR3 extends over 13 amino acids. The CDR3 region is CASSSLGNNEQFF. The CDR3, as DNA: TGCGCCAGCAGCTCCCTGGGCAACAATGAGCAGTTCTTC.

This chain links TRBV30 with TRBJ2-7; 9 bases match TRBD1. V trimming: 3 bases; J trimming: 5 bases; junction bases outside the gene matches: 11. This CDR3 is 15 amino acids long. Germline CDR1 reads GTSNPN; CDR2 reads SVGIG (reference sequence). Written as DNA, the CDR3 is TGTGCCTGGAGAGACACAGGACAGGGGAACGACGAGCAGTACTTC. Translating gives CAWRDTGQGNDEQYF. The complete variable domain, with remaining parts taken from reference TRBV30 and TRBJ2-7, reads SQTIHQWPATLVQPVGSPLSLECTVEGTSNPNLYWYRQAAGRGLQLLFYSVGIGQISSEVPQNLSASRPQDRQFILSSKKLLLSDSGFYLCAWRDTGQGNDEQYFGPGTRLTVT.

The chain combines TRBV30 with TRBJ2-7, with D possibly being TRBD1 or TRBD2 (5 bases each). The V gene's germline CDR1 is GTSNPN and CDR2 SVGIG (reference sequence). V gave up 2 bases and J gave up 3 bases, with 17 bases separating them. The CDR3 is made up of 15 amino acids. The CDR3 loop is CAWSFPRDGNYEQYF. In nucleotides, the CDR3 is TGTGCCTGGAGTTTTCCACGGGACGGCAACTACGAGCAGTACTTC.

The chain carries TRBV28 and TRBJ2-2, with D tentatively TRBD1 (5 bases). The CDR3 length is 12 residues. Per the germline V gene, CDR1 is MDHEN and CDR2 is SYDVKM. Trimming cost V 2 bases and J 11 bases, with 9 bases left between them. DNA for the CDR3: TGTGCCAGCAGTTTAACCAGGGTAGAGCTGTTTTTT. Residues: CASSLTRVELFF. Filled out from reference TRBV28 and TRBJ2-2, the complete variable domain reads DVKVTQSSRYLVKRTGEKVFLECVQDMDHENMFWYRQDPGLGLRLIYFSYDVKMKEKGDIPEGYSVSREKKERFSLILESASTNQTSMYLCASSLTRVELFFGEGSRLTVL.

This rearrangement joins TRBV29-1 to TRBJ1-2; D is possibly TRBD1 (6 bases). Germline values: CDR1 SQVTM, CDR2 ANQGSEA. V was pared by 7 bases and J by 2 bases, with 23 bases between. This CDR3 is built from 16 residues. The CDR3 loop reads CSGGPAGAAENYGYTF. In nucleotides, the CDR3 is TGCAGCGGGGGGCCAGCGGGGGCTGCGGAGAACTATGGCTACACCTTC. The full variable domain, its missing parts supplied by reference TRBV29-1 and TRBJ1-2, is SAVISQKPSRDICQRGTSLTIQCQVDSQVTMMFWYRQQPGQSLTLIATANQGSEATYESGFVIDKFPISRPNLTFSTLTVSNMSPEDSSIYLCSGGPAGAAENYGYTFGSGTRLTVV.

The chain employs TRBV5-1 and TRBJ2-1; 8 positions agree with TRBD2. CDR1 is SGHRS and CDR2 is YFSETQ in the germline V gene. V trimming: 0 bases; J trimming: 2 bases; junction bases outside the gene matches: 7. The CDR3 consists of 17 residues. The CDR3 loop reads CASSLVREAATYNEQFF. As DNA, the CDR3 is TGCGCCAGCAGCTTGGTGCGGGAGGCCGCTACCTACAATGAGCAGTTCTTC.

The chain combines TRBV4-1 with TRBJ1-1; D unresolved. The V gene's germline CDR1 is MGHRA and CDR2 YSYEKL. This CDR3 is 16 amino acids long. Trimming pared 0 bases from V and 0 bases from J, leaving 11 bases between. The CDR3 here is CASSQDFRALNTEAFF. The CDR3 region has the DNA TGCGCCAGCAGCCAAGATTTTAGGGCTTTGAACACTGAAGCTTTCTTT.

This rearrangement joins TRBV4-2 to TRBJ1-2; no reliable D call. V lost 0 bases and J 4 bases, leaving 9 bases between the germline ends. The CDR3 runs to 14 residues. Germline lookup yields CDR1 LGHNA and CDR2 YNFKEQ. CDR3 region: CASSQDGTLYGYTF. The CDR3 DNA follows: TGTGCCAGCAGCCAAGATGGAACCCTCTATGGCTACACCTTC.

V usage is TRBV25-1 and J usage is TRBJ2-1, with 9 bases identical to TRBD2. J lost 2 bases, V lost 5 bases, and 4 bases had no gene match. In germline, CDR1 is MGHDK, CDR2 SYGVNS. The CDR3 sequence is 15 residues long. The CDR3, as DNA: TGTGCCAGCAGTCTAGCGGGACCCCCCTACAATGAGCAGTTCTTC. This codes for CASSLAGPPYNEQFF.